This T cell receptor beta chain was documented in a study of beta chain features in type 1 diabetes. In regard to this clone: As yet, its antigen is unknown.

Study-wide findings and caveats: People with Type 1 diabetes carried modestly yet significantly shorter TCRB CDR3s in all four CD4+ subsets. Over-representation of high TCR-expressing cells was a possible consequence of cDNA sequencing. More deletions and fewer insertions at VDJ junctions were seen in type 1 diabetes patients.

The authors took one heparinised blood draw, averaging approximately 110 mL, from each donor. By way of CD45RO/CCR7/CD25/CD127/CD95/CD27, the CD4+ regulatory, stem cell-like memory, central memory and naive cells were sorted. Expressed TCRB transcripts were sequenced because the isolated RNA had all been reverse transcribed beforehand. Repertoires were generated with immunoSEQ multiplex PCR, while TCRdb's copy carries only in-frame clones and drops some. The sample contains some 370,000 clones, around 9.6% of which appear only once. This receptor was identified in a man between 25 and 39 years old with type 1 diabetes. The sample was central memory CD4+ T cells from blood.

As DNA, the CDR3 is TGCAGCGCCACGACTAGCGAGGGGGATACGCAGTATTTT. Its protein product is CSATTSEGDTQYF. V and J are TRBV29-1 and TRBJ2-3; TRBD2 aligns across 8 bases. From germline, CDR1 is SQVTM and CDR2 ANQGSEA. V lost 7 bases, J lost 6 bases, and 9 bases stayed unmatched. The CDR3 has 13 residues.